These 15 T cell receptor beta chains share one sample of origin, sequenced in a study of T cell changes during pregnancy in multiple sclerosis. Data came from immunoSEQ multiplex PCR; TCRdb stores just in-frame clones and leaves some out. The repertoire holds approximately 70,000 clones, with more than 85% as singletons. This material consisted of peripheral blood, taken in the first trimester of pregnancy. These receptors were obtained from a female donor in good health, enrolled as a control in a pregnancy study.

This chain links TRBV29-1 with TRBJ1-1, with D tentatively TRBD1 (6 bases). The ends were cut back, 2 bases at V and 8 bases at J, with 9 bases in the middle. The CDR3 runs to 11 residues. Germline V gives CDR1 SQVTM, CDR2 ANQGSEA. This CDR3 reads CSVETGSEAFF. In DNA, the CDR3 is TGCAGCGTTGAAACAGGGTCCGAAGCTTTCTTT. The variable domain in full, with the rest retrieved from reference TRBV29-1 and TRBJ1-1, is SAVISQKPSRDICQRGTSLTIQCQVDSQVTMMFWYRQQPGQSLTLIATANQGSEATYESGFVIDKFPISRPNLTFSTLTVSNMSPEDSSIYLCSVETGSEAFFGQGTRLTVV.

V is TRBV27 and J is TRBJ2-3, with no clear D. This CDR3 is built from 14 residues. The ends were cut back, 5 bases at V and 0 bases at J, with 9 bases in the middle. CDR1 is MNHEY, CDR2 SMNVEV, per germline (reference sequence). The CDR3 loop is CASSAILSTDTQYF. For the CDR3, the DNA is TGTGCCAGCAGTGCTATCTTAAGCACAGATACGCAGTATTTT.

V and J are TRBV28 and TRBJ2-3; D is unresolved. V was clipped by 1 base and J by 0 bases, with 5 bases between them. Germline CDR1 and CDR2: MDHEN and SYDVKM. The CDR3 contains 14 residues. The CDR3 loop is CASSLSSSTDTQYF. CDR3 bases: TGTGCCAGCAGTTTATCTTCCAGCACAGATACGCAGTATTTT.

J is TRBJ2-7 and V is TRBV9, with 10 bases that match TRBD2. Germline-derived CDR1 and CDR2 are SGDLS and YYNGEE. The V segment lost 4 bases and the J segment 5 bases; nucleotides outside the gene matches: 9. The CDR3 runs to 15 residues. CDR3 in DNA: TGTGCCAGCAGCCCCAGCGGGAGGGCCCGGGACGAGCAGTACTTC. Translation gives CASSPSGRARDEQYF.

The DNA of the CDR3 is TGTGCCAGCAGCTTACGGGGGAATGAAAAACTGTTTTTT. Residues: CASSLRGNEKLFF. The chain joins TRBV7-9 to TRBJ1-4; D is possibly TRBD1 (5 bases). In germline, CDR1 is SEHNR, CDR2 FQNEAQ (reference sequence). V dropped 2 bases and J dropped 5 bases, with 6 bases sitting between them. This CDR3 is 13 amino acids long.

This chain joins TRBV25-1 and TRBJ2-2; TRBD2 matches at 13 bases. V lost 2 bases and J lost 0; bases outside the gene matches: 3. The CDR3 consists of 18 residues. CDR1 is MGHDK, CDR2 SYGVNS, per germline. The CDR3 coding sequence is TGTGCCAGCAGTGAAGCACTAGCGGGAGGGTCGAACACCGGGGAGCTGTTTTTT. Its protein product is CASSEALAGGSNTGELFF.

The rearrangement links TRBV11-2 to TRBJ2-1; D might be TRBD1 (5 bases). This CDR3 is built from 14 residues. Trimming stripped 5 bases from V and 6 bases from J, with 14 bases between. Per the germline V gene, CDR1 is SGHAT and CDR2 is FQNNGV. The CDR3 region has the DNA TGTGCCAGCAGCGACGGACAACCAGTCAATGAGCAGTTCTTC. This translates into CASSDGQPVNEQFF.

The gene calls are TRBV5-1 and TRBJ2-3; no definite D call. Trimming took off 2 bases at V and 5 bases at J, with 6 bases between the two ends. The CDR3 has 12 amino acids. Looked up from germline, CDR1 is SGHRS and CDR2 is YFSETQ. CDR3 in amino acids: CASSFSGDTQYF. Written as DNA, the CDR3 is TGCGCCAGCAGCTTTTCGGGAGATACGCAGTATTTT.

The V and J genes are TRBV21-1 and TRBJ1-4; the table gives TRBD1 as D, unverified against the DNA. TRBV21-1 constitutes a pseudogene. This CDR3 is 18 amino acids long. In DNA, the CDR3 is TGTGCCAGCAGCAAAGCGCTATGTACCAGGGGGCTAGGCGAAAAACTGTTTTTT. It yields the protein CASSKALCTRGLGEKLFF.

The rearrangement links TRBV28 to TRBJ2-5; possibly TRBD2 for D (5 bases). The CDR3 contains 14 residues. The germline CDR1 and CDR2 sequences are MDHEN and SYDVKM. The V end lost 2 bases, the J end lost 1 base, and 8 bases lay between the germline ends. CDR3 DNA sequence: TGTGCCAGCAGTTTAACGGGATCCCAAGAGACCCAGTACTTC. This sequence encodes CASSLTGSQETQYF.

The CDR3 is CASRARSGVVGNEQFF. CDR3 sequence (DNA): TGTGCCAGCAGAGCCCGTAGCGGGGTTGTTGGAAATGAGCAGTTCTTC. The V call is TRBV2, the J call TRBJ2-1; 8 nucleotides align to TRBD2. The ends lost 6 bases at V and 7 bases at J; junction bases unmatched: 14. The CDR3 length is 16 residues. CDR1 and CDR2 from the germline V gene are SNHLY and FYNNEI.

The V and J genes are TRBV5-1 and TRBJ2-1, with 9 nucleotides matching TRBD1. J was trimmed by 3 bases and V by 6 bases; bases with no gene match: 4. CDR3 length equals 14 residues. CDR1 and CDR2 (germline): SGHRS, YFSETQ. CDR3 nucleotide sequence: TGCGCCAGCACTCTGACAGGGGGCTACAATGAGCAGTTCTTC. Protein sequence: CASTLTGGYNEQFF.

The chain uses TRBV11-2 and TRBJ2-2, with TRBD1 matching 8 bases. Germline loops: CDR1 SGHAT, CDR2 FQNNGV. The CDR3 extends over 19 amino acids. Trimming removed 1 base from V and 2 bases from J; junction bases left unmatched: 12. The CDR3 is CASSLGRGTTGANTGELFF. CDR3 nucleotides: TGTGCCAGCAGCTTAGGTCGGGGGACGACAGGGGCCAACACCGGGGAGCTGTTTTTT.

V usage is TRBV7-9 and J usage is TRBJ2-7; no clear D gene. CDR1 and CDR2 (germline): SEHNR, FQNEAQ (reference sequence). The CDR3 covers 13 residues. Trimming stripped 1 base from V and 4 bases from J, with 8 bases between. The CDR3: CASSLGSVYEQYF. CDR3 coding DNA: TGTGCCAGCAGCTTAGGGTCAGTGTACGAGCAGTACTTC.

The chain employs TRBV27 and TRBJ2-1; no reliable D call. Trimming removed 6 bases at V and 3 bases at J, with 12 bases between. CDR1 is MNHEY, CDR2 SMNVEV, per germline (reference sequence). The CDR3 totals 14 residues. The CDR3 DNA reads TGTGCCAGCAGGGCACCCTTATTCTACAATGAGCAGTTCTTC. Amino acids: CASRAPLFYNEQFF.